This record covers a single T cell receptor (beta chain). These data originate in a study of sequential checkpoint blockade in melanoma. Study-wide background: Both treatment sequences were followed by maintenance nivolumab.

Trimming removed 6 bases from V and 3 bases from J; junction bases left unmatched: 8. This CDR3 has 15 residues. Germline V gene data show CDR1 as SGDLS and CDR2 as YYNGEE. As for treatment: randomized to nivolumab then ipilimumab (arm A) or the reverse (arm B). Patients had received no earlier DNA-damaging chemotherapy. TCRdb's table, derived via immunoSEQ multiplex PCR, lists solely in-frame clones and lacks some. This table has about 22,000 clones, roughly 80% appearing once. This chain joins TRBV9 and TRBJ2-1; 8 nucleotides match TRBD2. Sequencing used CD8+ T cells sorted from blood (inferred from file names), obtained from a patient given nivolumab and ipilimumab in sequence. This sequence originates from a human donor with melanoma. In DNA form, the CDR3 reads TGTGCCAGCAACACGGGGGGGAGTCTCTACAATGAGCAGTTCTTC. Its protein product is CASNTGGSLYNEQFF.